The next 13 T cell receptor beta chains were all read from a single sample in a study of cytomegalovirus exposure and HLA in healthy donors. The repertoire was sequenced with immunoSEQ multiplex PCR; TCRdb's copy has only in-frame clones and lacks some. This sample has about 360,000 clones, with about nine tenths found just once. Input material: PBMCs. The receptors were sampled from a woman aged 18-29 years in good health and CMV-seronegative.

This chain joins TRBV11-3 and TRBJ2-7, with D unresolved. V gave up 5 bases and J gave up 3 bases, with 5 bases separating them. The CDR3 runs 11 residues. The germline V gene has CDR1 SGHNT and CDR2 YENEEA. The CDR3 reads CASSPVYEQYF. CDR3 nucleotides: TGTGCCAGCAGCCCAGTCTACGAGCAGTACTTC.

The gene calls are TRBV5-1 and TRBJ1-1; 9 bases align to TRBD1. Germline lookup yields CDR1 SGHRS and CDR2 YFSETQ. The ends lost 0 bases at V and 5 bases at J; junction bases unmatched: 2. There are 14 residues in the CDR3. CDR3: CASSLGQGVTEAFF. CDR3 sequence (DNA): TGCGCCAGCAGCTTGGGACAGGGGGTAACTGAAGCTTTCTTT.

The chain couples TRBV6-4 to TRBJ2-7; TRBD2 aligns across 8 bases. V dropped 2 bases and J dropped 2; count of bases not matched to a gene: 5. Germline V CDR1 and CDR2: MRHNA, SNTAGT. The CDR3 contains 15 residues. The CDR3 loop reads CASSDGAGAPYEQYF. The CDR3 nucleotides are TGTGCCAGCAGTGACGGAGCGGGGGCCCCCTACGAGCAGTACTTC.

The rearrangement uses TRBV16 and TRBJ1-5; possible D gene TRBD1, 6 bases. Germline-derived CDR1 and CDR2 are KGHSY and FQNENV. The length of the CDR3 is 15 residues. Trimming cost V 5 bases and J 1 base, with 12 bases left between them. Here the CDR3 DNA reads TGTGCCAGCAGCTCCGGGACACCGAGCAATCAGCCCCAGCATTTT. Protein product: CASSSGTPSNQPQHF.

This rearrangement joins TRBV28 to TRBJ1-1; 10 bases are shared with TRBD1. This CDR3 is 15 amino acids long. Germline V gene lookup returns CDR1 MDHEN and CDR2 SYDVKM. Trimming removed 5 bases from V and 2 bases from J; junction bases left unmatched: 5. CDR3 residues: CASSQRTGGNTEAFF. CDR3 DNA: TGTGCCAGCAGTCAGAGGACAGGGGGTAACACTGAAGCTTTCTTT. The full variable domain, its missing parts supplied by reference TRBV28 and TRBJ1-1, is DVKVTQSSRYLVKRTGEKVFLECVQDMDHENMFWYRQDPGLGLRLIYFSYDVKMKEKGDIPEGYSVSREKKERFSLILESASTNQTSMYLCASSQRTGGNTEAFFGQGTRLTVV.

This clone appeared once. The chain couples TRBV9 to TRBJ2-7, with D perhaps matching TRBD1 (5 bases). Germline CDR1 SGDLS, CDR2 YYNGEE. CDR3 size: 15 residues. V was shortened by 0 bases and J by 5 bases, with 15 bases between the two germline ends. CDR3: CASSVGAQGVDEQYF. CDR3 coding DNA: TGTGCCAGCAGCGTAGGGGCCCAGGGTGTTGACGAGCAGTACTTC.

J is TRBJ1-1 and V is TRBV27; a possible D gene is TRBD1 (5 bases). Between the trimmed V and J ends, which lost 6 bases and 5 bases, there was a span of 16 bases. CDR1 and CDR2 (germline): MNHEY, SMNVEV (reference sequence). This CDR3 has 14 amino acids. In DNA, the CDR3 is TGTGCCAGCAGATCCGGAGGGGCGAGGACTGAAGCTTTCTTT. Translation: CASRSGGARTEAFF.

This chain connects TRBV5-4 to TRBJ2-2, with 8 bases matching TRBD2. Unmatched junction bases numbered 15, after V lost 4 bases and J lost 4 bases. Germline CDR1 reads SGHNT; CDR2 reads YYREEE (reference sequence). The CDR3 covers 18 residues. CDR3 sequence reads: CASSPGGKAPRGTGELFF. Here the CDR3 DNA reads TGTGCCAGCAGCCCGGGAGGGAAAGCCCCGAGGGGCACCGGGGAGCTGTTTTTT.

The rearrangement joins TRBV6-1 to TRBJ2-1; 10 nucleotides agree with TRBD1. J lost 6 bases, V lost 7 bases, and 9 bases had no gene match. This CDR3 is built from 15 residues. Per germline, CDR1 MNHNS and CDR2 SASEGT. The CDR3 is CASTSGGQGINEQFF. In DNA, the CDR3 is TGTGCCAGCACCTCCGGGGGACAGGGGATCAATGAGCAGTTCTTC.

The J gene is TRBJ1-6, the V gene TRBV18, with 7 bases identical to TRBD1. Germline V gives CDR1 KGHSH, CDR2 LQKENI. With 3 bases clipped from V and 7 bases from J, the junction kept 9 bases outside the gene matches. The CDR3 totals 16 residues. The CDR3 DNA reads TGTGCCAGCTCACCGGTACGACAGGGAGGAAATTCACCCCTCCACTTT. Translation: CASSPVRQGGNSPLHF.

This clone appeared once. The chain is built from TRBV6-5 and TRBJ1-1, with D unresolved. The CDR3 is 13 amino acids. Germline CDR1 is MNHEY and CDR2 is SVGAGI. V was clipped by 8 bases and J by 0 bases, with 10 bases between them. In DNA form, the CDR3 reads TGTGCCAGCCTCCCCCACATGAACACTGAAGCTTTCTTT. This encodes CASLPHMNTEAFF.

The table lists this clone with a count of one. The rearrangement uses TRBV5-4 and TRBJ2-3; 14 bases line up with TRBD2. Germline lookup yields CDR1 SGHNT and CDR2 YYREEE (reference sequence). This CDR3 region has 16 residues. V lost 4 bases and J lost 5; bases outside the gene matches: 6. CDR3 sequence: CASSPGLAGVGDTQYF. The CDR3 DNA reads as TGTGCCAGCAGCCCGGGACTAGCGGGGGTGGGAGATACGCAGTATTTT.

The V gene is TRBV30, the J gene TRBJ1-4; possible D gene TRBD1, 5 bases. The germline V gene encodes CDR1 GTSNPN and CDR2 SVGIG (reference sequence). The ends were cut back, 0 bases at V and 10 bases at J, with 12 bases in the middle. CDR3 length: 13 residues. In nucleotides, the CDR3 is TGTGCCTGGAGTGTACTCAGGGAGGGAAAACTGTTTTTT. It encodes CAWSVLREGKLFF. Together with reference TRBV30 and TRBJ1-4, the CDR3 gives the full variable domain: SQTIHQWPATLVQPVGSPLSLECTVEGTSNPNLYWYRQAAGRGLQLLFYSVGIGQISSEVPQNLSASRPQDRQFILSSKKLLLSDSGFYLCAWSVLREGKLFFGSGTQLSVL.